The source of this TCR beta chain is a study of blood T cells in healthy people across ages. This clonotype was seen repeatedly, ten times or more. What it binds is not known. Through a sample-barcoded 5' primer and a J-beta primer mix, a second PCR was run for roughly 6 to 12 cycles. From the 5' RACE reads, TCRdb called clonotypes with MiXCR, one entry per CDR3 protein. The table includes 1.5 million to 2 million distinct CDR3 sequences, approximately 30% detected once. Each of the donors had approximately 10 milliliters of peripheral blood drawn into EDTA-treated Vacutainer tubes. This CDR3 is 15 amino acids long. V lost 5 bases and J lost 0; bases outside the gene matches: 5. CDR1 and CDR2 (germline): MNHEY, SMNVEV (reference sequence). Findings and limits, study-wide: More naive CD4+ cells and higher diversity marked long-lived donors relative to aged donors. One million T cells yielded diversity estimates that were considered underestimates.

V and J are TRBV27 and TRBJ2-7; 9 nucleotides align to TRBD1. Sequenced input: blood. This clonotype was obtained from a woman in her twenties or thirties in good health. The CDR3 DNA sequence: TGTGCCAGCAGTGAGGGACAGGGCGTCTCCTACGAGCAGTACTTC. Translation gives CASSEGQGVSYEQYF.